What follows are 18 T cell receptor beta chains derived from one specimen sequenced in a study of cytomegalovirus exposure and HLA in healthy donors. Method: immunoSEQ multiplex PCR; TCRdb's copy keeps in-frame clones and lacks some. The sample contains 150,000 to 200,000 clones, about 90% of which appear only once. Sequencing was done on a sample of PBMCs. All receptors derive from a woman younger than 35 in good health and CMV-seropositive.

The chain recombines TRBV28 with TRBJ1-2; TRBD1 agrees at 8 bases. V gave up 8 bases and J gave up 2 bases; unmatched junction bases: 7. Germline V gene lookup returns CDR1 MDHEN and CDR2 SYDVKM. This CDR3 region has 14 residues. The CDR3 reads CASLTRGPNYGYTF. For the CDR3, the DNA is TGTGCCAGCCTCACCAGGGGGCCCAACTATGGCTACACCTTC.

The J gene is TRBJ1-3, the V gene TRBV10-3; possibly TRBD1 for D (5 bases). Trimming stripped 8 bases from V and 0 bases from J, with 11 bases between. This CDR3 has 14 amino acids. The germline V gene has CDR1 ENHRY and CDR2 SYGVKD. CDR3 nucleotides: TGTGCCATCGGCGACAGCAGCTCTGGAAACACCATATATTTT. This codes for CAIGDSSSGNTIYF.

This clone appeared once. This chain's CDR3 is CSVGFRDRASYEQYF. CDR3 coding DNA: TGCAGCGTTGGGTTCCGGGACAGGGCCTCCTACGAGCAGTACTTC. J is TRBJ2-7 and V is TRBV29-1; the match to TRBD1 covers 9 bases. The CDR3 extends over 15 amino acids. Trimming took 4 bases from V and 0 from J; bases not matched to a gene: 7. The germline CDR1 and CDR2 sequences are SQVTM and ANQGSEA.

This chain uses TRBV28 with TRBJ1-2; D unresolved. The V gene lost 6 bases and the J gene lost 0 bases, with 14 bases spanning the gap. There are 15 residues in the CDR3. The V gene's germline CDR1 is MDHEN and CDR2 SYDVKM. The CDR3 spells CASRAPTATNYGYTF. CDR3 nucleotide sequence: TGTGCCAGCAGGGCCCCGACTGCCACTAACTATGGCTACACCTTC.

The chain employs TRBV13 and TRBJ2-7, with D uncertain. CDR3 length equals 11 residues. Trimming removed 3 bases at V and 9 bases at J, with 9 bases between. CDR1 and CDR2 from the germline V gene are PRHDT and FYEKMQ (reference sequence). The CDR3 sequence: CASSFGLVQYF. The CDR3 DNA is TGTGCCAGCAGCTTTGGCCTGGTGCAGTACTTC.

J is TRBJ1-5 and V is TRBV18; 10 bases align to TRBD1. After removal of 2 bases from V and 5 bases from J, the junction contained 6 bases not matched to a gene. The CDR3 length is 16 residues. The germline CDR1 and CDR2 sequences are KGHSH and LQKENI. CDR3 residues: CASSPKDRGYDQPQHF. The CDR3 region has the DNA TGTGCCAGCTCACCAAAGGACAGGGGGTATGATCAGCCCCAGCATTTT.

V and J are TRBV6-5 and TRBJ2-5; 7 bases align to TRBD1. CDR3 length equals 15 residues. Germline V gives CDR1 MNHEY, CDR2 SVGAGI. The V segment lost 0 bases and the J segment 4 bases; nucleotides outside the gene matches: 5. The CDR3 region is CASSYSRGPVETQYF. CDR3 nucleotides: TGTGCCAGCAGTTACTCGAGGGGGCCAGTAGAGACCCAGTACTTC.

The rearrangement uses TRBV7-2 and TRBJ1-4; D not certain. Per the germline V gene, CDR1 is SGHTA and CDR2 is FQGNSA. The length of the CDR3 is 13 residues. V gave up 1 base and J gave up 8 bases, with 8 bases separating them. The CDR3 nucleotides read TGTGCCAGCAGCTTAGGGGCAGACGAAAAACTGTTTTTT. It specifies CASSLGADEKLFF.

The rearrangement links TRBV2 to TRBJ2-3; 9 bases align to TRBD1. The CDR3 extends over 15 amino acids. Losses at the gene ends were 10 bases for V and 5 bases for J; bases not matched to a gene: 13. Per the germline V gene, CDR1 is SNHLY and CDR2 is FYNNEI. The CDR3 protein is CATSRGRQGEDTQYF. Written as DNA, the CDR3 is TGTGCCACCTCCCGGGGGAGACAGGGGGAAGATACGCAGTATTTT.

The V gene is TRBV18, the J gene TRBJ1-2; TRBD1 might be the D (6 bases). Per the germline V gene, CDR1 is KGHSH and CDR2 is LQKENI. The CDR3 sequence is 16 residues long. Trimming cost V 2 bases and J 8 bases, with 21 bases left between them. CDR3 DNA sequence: TGTGCCAGCTCACCAACCGGACAGTCCTTTCTATGGGGCTACACCTTC. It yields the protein CASSPTGQSFLWGYTF. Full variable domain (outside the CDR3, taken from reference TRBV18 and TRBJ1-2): NAGVMQNPRHLVRRRGQEARLRCSPMKGHSHVYWYRQLPEEGLKFMVYLQKENIIDESGMPKERFSAEFPKEGPSILRIQQVVRGDSAAYFCASSPTGQSFLWGYTFGSGTRLTVV.

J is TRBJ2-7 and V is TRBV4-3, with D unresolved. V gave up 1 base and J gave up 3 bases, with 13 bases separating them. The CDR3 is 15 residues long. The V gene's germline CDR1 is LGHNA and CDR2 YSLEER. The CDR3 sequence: CASSQGPGFRYEQYF. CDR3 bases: TGCGCCAGCAGCCAAGGACCCGGGTTCCGCTACGAGCAGTACTTC.

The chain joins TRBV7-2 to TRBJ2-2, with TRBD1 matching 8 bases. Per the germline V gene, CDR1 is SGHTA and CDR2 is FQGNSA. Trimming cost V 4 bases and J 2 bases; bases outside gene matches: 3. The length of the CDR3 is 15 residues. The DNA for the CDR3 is TGTGCCAGCAGCTCGACAGGGGCCAACACCGGGGAGCTGTTTTTT. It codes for CASSSTGANTGELFF. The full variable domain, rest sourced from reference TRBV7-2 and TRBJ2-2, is GAGVSQSPSNKVTEKGKDVELRCDPISGHTALYWYRQSLGQGLEFLIYFQGNSAPDKSGLPSDRFSAERTGGSVSTLTIQRTQQEDSAVYLCASSSTGANTGELFFGEGSRLTVL.

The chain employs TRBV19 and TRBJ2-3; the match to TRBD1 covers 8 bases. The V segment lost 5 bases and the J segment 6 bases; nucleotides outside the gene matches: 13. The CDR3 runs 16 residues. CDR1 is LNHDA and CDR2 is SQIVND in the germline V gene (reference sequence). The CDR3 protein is CASSGAWQGAADTQYF. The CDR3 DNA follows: TGTGCCAGTAGTGGGGCTTGGCAGGGGGCCGCCGATACGCAGTATTTT.

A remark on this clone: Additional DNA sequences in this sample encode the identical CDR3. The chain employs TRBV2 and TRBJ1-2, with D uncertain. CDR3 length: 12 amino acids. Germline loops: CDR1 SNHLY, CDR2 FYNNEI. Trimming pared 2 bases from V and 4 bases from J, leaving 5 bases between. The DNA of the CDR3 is TGTGCCAGCAGTGAAAGCGGCTATGGCTACACCTTC. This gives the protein CASSESGYGYTF.

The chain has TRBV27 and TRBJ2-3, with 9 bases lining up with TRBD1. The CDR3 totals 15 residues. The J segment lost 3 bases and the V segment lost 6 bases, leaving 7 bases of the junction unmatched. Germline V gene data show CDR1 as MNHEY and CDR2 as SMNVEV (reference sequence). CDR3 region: CASRHTGTGTDTQYF. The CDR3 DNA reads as TGTGCCAGCAGGCACACAGGGACAGGGACAGATACGCAGTATTTT.

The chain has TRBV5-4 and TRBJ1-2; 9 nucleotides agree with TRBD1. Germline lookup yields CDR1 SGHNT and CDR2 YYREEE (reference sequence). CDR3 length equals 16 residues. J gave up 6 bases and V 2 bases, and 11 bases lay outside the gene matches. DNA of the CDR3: TGTGCCAGCAGCTTCCCTCCGGGACAGGGATCAAATGGCTACACCTTC. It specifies CASSFPPGQGSNGYTF.

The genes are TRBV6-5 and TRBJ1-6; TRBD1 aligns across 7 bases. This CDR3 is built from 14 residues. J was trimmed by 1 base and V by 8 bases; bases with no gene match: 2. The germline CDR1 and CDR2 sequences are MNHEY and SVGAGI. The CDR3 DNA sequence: TGTGCCAGCGGGACAGCATCCTATAATTCACCCCTCCACTTT. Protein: CASGTASYNSPLHF.

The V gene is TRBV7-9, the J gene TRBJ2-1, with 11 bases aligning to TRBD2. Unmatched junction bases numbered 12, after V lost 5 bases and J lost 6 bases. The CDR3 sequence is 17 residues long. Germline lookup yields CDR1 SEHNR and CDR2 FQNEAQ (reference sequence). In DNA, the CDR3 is TGTGCCAGCAGCACACTAGCGGGGGTTGAGGCCCGCAATGAGCAGTTCTTC. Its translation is CASSTLAGVEARNEQFF.